This is a list of T cell receptor beta chains from one sample in a study of cytomegalovirus exposure and HLA in healthy donors. The assay was immunoSEQ multiplex PCR, and TCRdb's table has in-frame clones only and misses some. The sample lists 80,000 to 100,000 clones; approximately 70% were seen once. Specimen: PBMCs. Every receptor here comes from a man between 45 and 60 years old in good health and CMV-seronegative. The CDR3 runs from the conserved cysteine through the conserved F or W. The D gene is left open where the match is weak. Size tells how often a clone was seen (once, few, many) or the class of an expanded clone, and some rows leave it out.

>TRBD1|NA|TRBV5-1|TRBJ1-2
TGCGCCAGCAGCTGGGACAGGGGGAATACTGGCTACACCTTC
CASSWDRGNTGYTF
>TRBD1|NA|TRBV30|TRBJ2-7
TGTGCCTGGAGCGGGGGTGAACCGGGACAGGGGTACTACGAGCAGTACTTC
CAWSGGEPGQGYYEQYF
>NA|NA|TRBV9|TRBJ2-6
TGTGCCAGCAGCGCCCCCGGGAAGGGTTCTCTGGGGGCCAACGTCCTGACTTTC
CASSAPGKGSLGANVLTF
>NA|NA|TRBV5-1|TRBJ2-5
TGCGCCAGCAGCGTCGGACAGAGGGGGCAAGAGACCCAGTACTTC
CASSVGQRGQETQYF
>TRBD2|NA|TRBV5-1|TRBJ2-3
TGCGCCAGCAGCGTCGGACTAGCGGGAAGCACAGATACGCAGTATTTT
CASSVGLAGSTDTQYF
>NA|NA|TRBV21-1|TRBJ2-4
TGTGCCAGAAGACAGGGGTGGAGGGCCAAAAACATTCAGTACTTC
CARRQGWRAKNIQYF
>NA|NA|TRBV6-1|TRBJ1-2
TGTGCCAGCAGCAACAGGGATAACTATGGCTACACCTTC
CASSNRDNYGYTF
>TRBD2|NA|TRBV30|TRBJ2-5
TGTGCCGGGACTAGCGGGGACCAAGAGACCCAGTACTTC
CAGTSGDQETQYF
>TRBD2|once|TRBV7-9|TRBJ2-3
TGTGCCAGCGCTACAGGACTAGCGGGGGCAGATACGCAGTATTTT
CASATGLAGADTQYF
>TRBD1|NA|TRBV11-2|TRBJ1-3
TGTGCCAGCAGCTTAGGGGGACAGGGGATTTGGGGAAACACCATATATTTT
CASSLGGQGIWGNTIYF
>TRBD1|NA|TRBV28|TRBJ2-2
TGTGCCAGCAGCCAGGGGGCCTCCGGGGAGCTGTTTTTT
CASSQGASGELFF
>TRBD2|NA|TRBV29-1|TRBJ2-3
TGCAGCGTTGTCCCTAAGGCTAGCGGAGCTGGGGATACGCAGTATTTT
CSVVPKASGAGDTQYF
>NA|NA|TRBV2|TRBJ1-2
TGTGCCAGCGGGCAACAGGATGGCTACACCTTC
CASGQQDGYTF
>NA|NA|TRBV29-1|TRBJ1-1
TGCAGCGTTTATGTCGGTGAAGCTTTCTTT
CSVYVGEAFF
>TRBD1|NA|TRBV6-6|TRBJ2-7
TGTGCCAGCAGCAAAGTCGGGACAGTATCCTACGAGCAGTACTTC
CASSKVGTVSYEQYF
>TRBD2|NA|TRBV5-1|TRBJ2-1
TGCGCCAGCAGCTTCAGACTAGCGGAGGGATACAATGAGCAGTTCTTC
CASSFRLAEGYNEQFF
>NA|few|TRBV10-1|TRBJ2-1
TGCGCCAGCGGGACCGGGACAACTGCCTACAATGAGCAGTTCTTC
CASGTGTTAYNEQFF
>NA|NA|TRBV21-1|TRBJ2-7
TGTGCCAGCAGCAAACCCCAGCCGGGTGAGCAGTACTTC
CASSKPQPGEQYF
>NA|few|TRBV6-4|TRBJ2-2
TGTGCCAGCAGTGTTGGCGGGTCGAACACCGGGGAGCTGTTTTTT
CASSVGGSNTGELFF
>NA|NA|TRBV28|TRBJ2-7
TGTGCCAGCACCGGGACATCGGTCTACGAGCAGTACTTC
CASTGTSVYEQYF
>NA|NA|TRBV10-3|TRBJ2-2
TGTGCCATCACCCTGGGACAATCCACCGGGGAGCTGTTTTTT
CAITLGQSTGELFF
>TRBD1|NA|TRBV2|TRBJ1-4
TGTGCCAGCAGTGGGGGGACAGGGCTAAAACTGTTTTTT
CASSGGTGLKLFF
>NA|NA|TRBV7-3|TRBJ2-7
TGTGCCAGCAGCTTAACGGGCCAGGGTTACGAGCAGTACTTC
CASSLTGQGYEQYF
>TRBD2|few|TRBV28|TRBJ2-7
TGTGCCAGCAGTCCGGGACTAGGGAAGTACGAGCAGTACTTC
CASSPGLGKYEQYF
>TRBD2|few|TRBV18|TRBJ2-2
TGTGCCAGCTCACCACCGGAAGCTAGCGGGGTCGCCGGGGAGCTGTTTTTT
CASSPPEASGVAGELFF
>TRBD1|NA|TRBV19|TRBJ1-5
TGTGCCAGTAGTTTCCGGGACAGGGCTTATAGCAATCAGCCCCAGCATTTT
CASSFRDRAYSNQPQHF
>TRBD1|NA|TRBV5-1|TRBJ1-3
TGCGCCAGCAGCTCCCCCCAGGGGGCCCCTACAGCGAACACCATATATTTT
CASSSPQGAPTANTIYF
>TRBD2|NA|TRBV5-1|TRBJ2-1
TGCGCCAGCACAGCGCGGGGGAACTCCTACAATGAGCAGTTCTTC
CASTARGNSYNEQFF
>NA|NA|TRBV29-1|TRBJ2-5
TGCAGCGTTGGAGGGTTCTTTAGTGAGACCCAGTACTTC
CSVGGFFSETQYF
>TRBD1|NA|TRBV4-1|TRBJ1-4
TGCGCCAGCAGCCCGGGACAGGGACCAACTAATGAAAAACTGTTTTTT
CASSPGQGPTNEKLFF
>NA|NA|TRBV27|TRBJ1-6
TGTGCCAGCAGTTCCCCCGGGGAGGTGGGGGGATCACCCCTCCACTTT
CASSSPGEVGGSPLHF
>TRBD1|NA|TRBV25-1|TRBJ2-2
TGTGCCAGCAGTGAATCCACTCCGGGACAGAATGCCGGGGAGCTGTTTTTT
CASSESTPGQNAGELFF
>NA|NA|TRBV15|TRBJ2-5
TGTGCCACCAGTGAATTTGGCTTCGAAGAGACCCAGTACTTC
CATSEFGFEETQYF
>TRBD1|once|TRBV28|TRBJ1-1
TGTGCCAGCAGCCATAGAGACAGGGGGTACACTGAAGCTTTCTTT
CASSHRDRGYTEAFF
>NA|few|TRBV5-4|TRBJ2-1
TGTGCCAGCAGCCAAGGGGATTACAATGAGCAGTTCTTC
CASSQGDYNEQFF
>TRBD2|NA|TRBV7-9|TRBJ2-1
TGTGCCAGCAGCCGACACCAAGGACTAGCCCCAATGAAGCAGTTCTTC
CASSRHQGLAPMKQFF
>NA|NA|TRBV6-6|TRBJ1-1
TGTGCCAGCAGTGCGGGGATGACTGAAGCTTTCTTT
CASSAGMTEAFF
>NA|NA|TRBV18|TRBJ1-2
TGTGCCAGCTCACGGGGAGGAGGGATAGGCTACACCTTC
CASSRGGGIGYTF